The next 11 T cell receptor beta chains were all read from a single sample in a study of CD8 T cells in ankylosing spondylitis (dated by TCRdb to between 2016 and 2019). Preparation of the library involved 5' RACE. The sequencer listed for this sample is Illumina HiSeq 2500. TCRdb applied fastp at Q25 and MiXCR to the public reads, then kept only in-frame beta chains. Entries that share a CDR3 protein sequence are merged under the most common genes and DNA. In all, the sample holds hundreds of thousands of distinct CDR3 sequences, and roughly 26% of those were seen once. Roughly 1% of the sample is in the top ten clones. Which antigens these TCRs recognize remains unknown. Study-level results and caveats: Blood from ankylosing spondylitis patients appeared to be characterized by a TCR beta motif composed of several highly homologous amino acid variants.

The material sequenced was blood, either unsorted or a sorted T cell fraction (not recorded which). These receptors were obtained from a male donor with ankylosing spondylitis.

This clonotype was seen many times. This chain links TRBV11-2 with TRBJ2-1; 10 bases line up with TRBD2. CDR3 size: 16 residues. Germline V gives CDR1 SGHAT, CDR2 FQNNGV. After removal of 5 bases from V and 5 bases from J, the junction contained 9 bases not matched to a gene. CDR3 in DNA: TGTGCCAGCAGCCGTACTGGGACTAGCGCAGACAATGAGCAGTTCTTC. Its protein is CASSRTGTSADNEQFF.

The V gene is TRBV20-1, the J gene TRBJ2-1; D may be TRBD2 (6 bases). Germline values: CDR1 DFQATT, CDR2 SNEGSKA (reference sequence). V shed 4 bases and J shed 10 bases, with 35 bases lying between them. The CDR3 runs 19 residues. CDR3 in DNA: TGCAGTGCTATAGGGACTTGGAGCCCTTTCATGCCCTCTTTCCTAGAGCAGTTCTTC. Protein: CSAIGTWSPFMPSFLEQFF.

V and J are TRBV20-1 and TRBJ2-7, with TRBD1 matching 9 bases. The CDR3 consists of 13 residues. With V trimmed by 7 bases and J by 5 bases, 9 bases remained unmatched. Germline-derived CDR1 and CDR2 are DFQATT and SNEGSKA (reference sequence). CDR3 nucleotides: TGCAGTGTCCCGGGACAGGGAGGCAACGAGCAGTACTTC. As protein: CSVPGQGGNEQYF.

The genes are TRBV5-1 and TRBJ2-1, with TRBD2 identical over 10 bases. The V gene end was trimmed by 0 bases and the J gene end by 3 bases; junction bases not matched to a gene: 6. The length of the CDR3 is 17 residues. Germline lookup yields CDR1 SGHRS and CDR2 YFSETQ. CDR3 sequence reads: CASSLGLAGALYNEQFF. Written as DNA, the CDR3 is TGCGCCAGCAGCTTGGGGCTAGCGGGAGCTCTCTACAATGAGCAGTTCTTC.

The chain is built from TRBV10-3 and TRBJ2-1, with TRBD2 matching over 14 bases. The CDR3 has 17 residues. The germline gives CDR1 ENHRY, CDR2 SYGVKD. J lost 8 bases, V lost 5 bases, and 11 bases had no gene match. CDR3 protein: CAISTGLAGGYGDEQFF. The CDR3, as DNA: TGTGCCATCAGTACCGGACTAGCGGGAGGATACGGCGATGAGCAGTTCTTC.

CDR3 amino acids: CATSPLTTSSGNTIYF. DNA of the CDR3: TGTGCCACCAGCCCGCTAACGACAAGCTCTGGAAACACCATATATTTT. J is TRBJ1-3 and V is TRBV15; D gene unclear. Germline V CDR1 and CDR2: LNHNV, YYDKDF (reference sequence). Trimming pared 5 bases from V and 0 bases from J, leaving 14 bases between. The CDR3 extends over 16 amino acids.

V gene TRBV20-1 combines with J gene TRBJ2-1; 8 bases line up with TRBD2. This CDR3 contains 15 residues. V lost 0 bases to trimming and J lost 4 bases; unmatched junction nucleotides: 5. Looked up from germline, CDR1 is DFQATT and CDR2 is SNEGSKA (reference sequence). The CDR3 DNA reads TGCAGTGCTAGAGAGAGCGGGAGCGGGTACAATGAGCAGTTCTTC. Amino acid sequence: CSARESGSGYNEQFF.

This clonotype has more than one count but fewer than ten. The rearrangement joins TRBV4-2 to TRBJ2-1, with D possibly called TRBD1 or TRBD2 (6 bases each). Germline V lookup: CDR1 LGHNA, CDR2 YNFKEQ. V was trimmed by 4 bases and J by 7 bases, leaving 20 bases between them. The CDR3 has 16 amino acids. The CDR3 region has the DNA TGTGCCAGCAGCCGGGAGGACAGCATCACCGGGAATGAGCAGTTCTTC. It codes for CASSREDSITGNEQFF.

The chain recombines TRBV7-8 with TRBJ2-2, with TRBD1 matching over 7 bases. The CDR3 consists of 14 residues. Per the germline V gene, CDR1 is SGHVS and CDR2 is FQNEAQ. The V gene end was trimmed by 6 bases and the J gene end by 6 bases; junction bases not matched to a gene: 7. DNA for the CDR3: TGTGCCAGCAGTTACAGGGGAAACTCCGGGGAGCTGTTTTTT. This codes for CASSYRGNSGELFF.

The rearrangement links TRBV19 to TRBJ1-5; D not resolved. This CDR3 contains 14 residues. Between the trimmed V and J ends, which lost 4 bases and 11 bases, there was a span of 18 bases. Germline assignment: CDR1 LNHDA and CDR2 SQIVND (reference sequence). In nucleotides, the CDR3 is TGTGCCAGTAGTACCCCCCAACGGGGTTCGTCCCAGCATTTT. Protein product: CASSTPQRGSSQHF.

The genes are TRBV10-3 and TRBJ1-1, with D maybe TRBD1 (6 bases). Deletions cut 11 bases from V and 4 bases from J, with 14 bases between. Germline-derived CDR1 and CDR2 are ENHRY and SYGVKD. This CDR3 spans 12 amino acids. CDR3 sequence (DNA): TGTGCCTCTGGGGGCGAAGGCACTGAAGCTTTCTTT. It codes for CASGGEGTEAFF.